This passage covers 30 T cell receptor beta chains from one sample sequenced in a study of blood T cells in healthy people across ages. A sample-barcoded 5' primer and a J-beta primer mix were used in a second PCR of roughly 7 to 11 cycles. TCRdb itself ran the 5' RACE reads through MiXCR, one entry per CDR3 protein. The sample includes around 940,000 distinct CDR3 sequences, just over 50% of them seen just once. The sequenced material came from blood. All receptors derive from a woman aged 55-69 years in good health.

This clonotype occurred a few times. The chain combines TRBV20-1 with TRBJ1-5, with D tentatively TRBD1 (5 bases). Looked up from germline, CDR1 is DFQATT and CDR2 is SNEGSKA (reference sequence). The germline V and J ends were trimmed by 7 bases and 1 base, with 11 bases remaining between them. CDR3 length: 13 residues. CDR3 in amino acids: CSGSWGSNQPQHF. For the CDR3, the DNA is TGCAGTGGATCATGGGGCAGCAATCAGCCCCAGCATTTT.

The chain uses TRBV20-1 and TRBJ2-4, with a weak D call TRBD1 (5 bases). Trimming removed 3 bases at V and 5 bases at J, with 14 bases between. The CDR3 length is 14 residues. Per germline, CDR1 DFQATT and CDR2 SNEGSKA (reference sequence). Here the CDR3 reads CSASRQGYENIQYF. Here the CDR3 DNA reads TGCAGTGCTAGTCGGCAGGGCTACGAAAACATTCAGTACTTC.

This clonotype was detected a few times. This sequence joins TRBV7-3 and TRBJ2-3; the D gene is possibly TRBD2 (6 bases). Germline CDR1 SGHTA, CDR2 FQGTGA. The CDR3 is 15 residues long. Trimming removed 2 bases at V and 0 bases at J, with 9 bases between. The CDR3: CASSLGGYSTDTQYF. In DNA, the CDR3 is TGTGCCAGCAGCTTAGGAGGGTATAGCACAGATACGCAGTATTTT.

The CDR3 DNA follows: TGTGCCAGCAGTGTTTTCTGGGACAGGGGGATCATTTACGAGCAGTACTTC. This gives the protein CASSVFWDRGIIYEQYF. V and J are TRBV2 and TRBJ2-7; 11 bases match TRBD1. Germline V lookup: CDR1 SNHLY, CDR2 FYNNEI. This CDR3 spans 17 amino acids. V lost 4 bases and J lost 4; bases outside the gene matches: 12.

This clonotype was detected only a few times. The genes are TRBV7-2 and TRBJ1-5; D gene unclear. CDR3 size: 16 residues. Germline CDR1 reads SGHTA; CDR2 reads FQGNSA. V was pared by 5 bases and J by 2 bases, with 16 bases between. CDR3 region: CASSRTGYEGNQPQHF. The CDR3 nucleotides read TGTGCCAGCAGCCGCACCGGGTATGAGGGCAATCAGCCCCAGCATTTT.

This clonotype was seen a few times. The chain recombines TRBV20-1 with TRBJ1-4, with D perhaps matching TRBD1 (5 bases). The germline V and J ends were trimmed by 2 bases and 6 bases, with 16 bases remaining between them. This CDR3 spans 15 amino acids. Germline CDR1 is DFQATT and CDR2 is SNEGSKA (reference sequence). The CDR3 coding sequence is TGCAGTGCTAGAATAGACGCAGCCAGGGATGAAAAACTGTTTTTT. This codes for CSARIDAARDEKLFF.

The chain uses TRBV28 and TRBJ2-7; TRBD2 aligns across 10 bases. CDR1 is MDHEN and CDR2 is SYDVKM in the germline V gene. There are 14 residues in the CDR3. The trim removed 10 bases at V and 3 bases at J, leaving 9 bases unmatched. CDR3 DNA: TGTGCCATCGACGAGACTAGCGGGCGCTACGAGCAGTACTTC. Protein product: CAIDETSGRYEQYF.

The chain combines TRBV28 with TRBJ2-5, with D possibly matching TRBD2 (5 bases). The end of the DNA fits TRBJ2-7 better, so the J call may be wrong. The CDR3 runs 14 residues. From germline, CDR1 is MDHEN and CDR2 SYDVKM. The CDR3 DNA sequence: TGTGCCAGCACCCGAGCGGAGCCTCTTTACGAGCAGTACTTC. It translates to CASTRAEPLYEQYF.

The CDR3 nucleotides are TGTGCCAGCAGCCCCGACAGAAACCTAGCCAAAAACATTCAGTACTTC. This sequence encodes CASSPDRNLAKNIQYF. The chain recombines TRBV27 with TRBJ2-4, with D possibly matching TRBD1 (5 bases). The CDR3 extends over 16 amino acids. In germline, CDR1 is MNHEY, CDR2 SMNVEV (reference sequence). The V gene lost 6 bases and the J gene lost 0 bases, with 15 bases spanning the gap.

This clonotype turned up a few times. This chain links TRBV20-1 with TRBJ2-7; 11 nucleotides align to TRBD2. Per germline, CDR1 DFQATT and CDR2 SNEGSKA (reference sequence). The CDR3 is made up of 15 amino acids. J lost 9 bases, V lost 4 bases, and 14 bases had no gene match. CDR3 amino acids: CSAKIFTSGSVGQYF. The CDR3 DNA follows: TGCAGTGCTAAGATCTTCACTAGCGGGAGTGTCGGGCAGTACTTC.

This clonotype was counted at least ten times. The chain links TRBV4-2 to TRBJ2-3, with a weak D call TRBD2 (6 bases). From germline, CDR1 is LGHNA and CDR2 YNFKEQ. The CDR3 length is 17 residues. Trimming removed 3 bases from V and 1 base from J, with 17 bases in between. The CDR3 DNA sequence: TGTGCCAGCAGCCAGTCGTCGCTCCAGCGGGGCACAGATACGCAGTATTTT. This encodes CASSQSSLQRGTDTQYF.

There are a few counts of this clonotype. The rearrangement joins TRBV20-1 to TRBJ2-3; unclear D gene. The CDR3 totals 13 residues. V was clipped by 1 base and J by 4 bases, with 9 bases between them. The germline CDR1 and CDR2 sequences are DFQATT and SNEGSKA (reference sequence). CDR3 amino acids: CSARGGRSDTQYF. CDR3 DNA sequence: TGCAGTGCTAGAGGGGGTAGATCAGATACGCAGTATTTT.

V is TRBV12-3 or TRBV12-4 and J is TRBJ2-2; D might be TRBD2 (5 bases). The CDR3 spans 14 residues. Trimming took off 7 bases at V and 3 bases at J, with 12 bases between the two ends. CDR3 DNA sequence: TGTGCCAGCACCAGAATCGGGGACACCGGGGAGCTGTTTTTT. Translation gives CASTRIGDTGELFF.

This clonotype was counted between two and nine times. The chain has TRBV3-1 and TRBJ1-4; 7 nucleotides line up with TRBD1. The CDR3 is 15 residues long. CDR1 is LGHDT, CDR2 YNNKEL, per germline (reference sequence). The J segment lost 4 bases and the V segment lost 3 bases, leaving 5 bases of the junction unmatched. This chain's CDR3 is CASSQRGRNNEKLFF. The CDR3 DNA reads TGTGCCAGCAGCCAGAGGGGGCGTAATAATGAAAAACTGTTTTTT.

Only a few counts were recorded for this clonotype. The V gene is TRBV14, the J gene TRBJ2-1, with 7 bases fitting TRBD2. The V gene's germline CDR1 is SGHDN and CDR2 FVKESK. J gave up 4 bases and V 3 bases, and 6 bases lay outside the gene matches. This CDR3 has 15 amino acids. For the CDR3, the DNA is TGTGCCAGCAGCCACCTAGCGGACCCGTACAATGAGCAGTTCTTC. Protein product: CASSHLADPYNEQFF.

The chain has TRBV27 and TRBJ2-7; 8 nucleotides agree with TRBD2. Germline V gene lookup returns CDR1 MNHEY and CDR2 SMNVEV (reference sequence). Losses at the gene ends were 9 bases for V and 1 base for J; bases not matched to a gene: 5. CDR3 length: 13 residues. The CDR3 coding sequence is TGTGCCAGTGGGACTAGAGAGTCCTACGAGCAGTACTTC. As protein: CASGTRESYEQYF.

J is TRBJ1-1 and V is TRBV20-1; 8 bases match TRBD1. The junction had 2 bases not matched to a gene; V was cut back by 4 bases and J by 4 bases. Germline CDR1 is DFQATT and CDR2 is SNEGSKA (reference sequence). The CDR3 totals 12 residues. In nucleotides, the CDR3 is TGCAGTGCTAAAACAGGGGGCACTGAAGCTTTCTTT. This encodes CSAKTGGTEAFF.

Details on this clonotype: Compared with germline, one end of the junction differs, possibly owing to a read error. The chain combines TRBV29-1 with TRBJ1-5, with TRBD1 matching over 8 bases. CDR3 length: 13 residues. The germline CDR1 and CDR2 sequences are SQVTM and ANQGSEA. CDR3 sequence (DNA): TGCAGCGTCCGACAGGGGCTCGATCAGCTCCAGCATTTT. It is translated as CSVRQGLDQLQHF. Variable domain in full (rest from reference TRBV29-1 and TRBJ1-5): SAVISQKPSRDICQRGTSLTIQCQVDSQVTMMFWYRQQPGQSLTLIATANQGSEATYESGFVIDKFPISRPNLTFSTLTVSNMSPEDSSIYLCSVRQGLDQLQHFGDGTRLSIL.

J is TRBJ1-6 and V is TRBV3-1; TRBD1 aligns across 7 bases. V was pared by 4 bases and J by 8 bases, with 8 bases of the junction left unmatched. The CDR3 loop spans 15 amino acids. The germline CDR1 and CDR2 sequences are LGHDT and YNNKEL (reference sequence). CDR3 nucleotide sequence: TGTGCCAGCAGCCCAAACAGGGGAGAGTATTCACCCCTCCACTTT. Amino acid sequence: CASSPNRGEYSPLHF.

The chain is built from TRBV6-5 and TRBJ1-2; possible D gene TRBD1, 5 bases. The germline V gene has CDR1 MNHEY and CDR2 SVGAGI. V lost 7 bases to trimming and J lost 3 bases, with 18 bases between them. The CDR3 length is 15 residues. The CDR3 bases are TGTGCCAGCAAAAGCGGCGGCAGGGTGTACTATGGCTACACCTTC. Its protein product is CASKSGGRVYYGYTF.

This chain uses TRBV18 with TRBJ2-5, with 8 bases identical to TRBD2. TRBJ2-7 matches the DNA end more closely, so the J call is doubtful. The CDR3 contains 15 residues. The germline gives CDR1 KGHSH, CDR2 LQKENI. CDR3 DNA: TGTGCCAGCTCACCACTCCCTCCAGCGGGAGCCGAGCAGTACTTC. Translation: CASSPLPPAGAEQYF.

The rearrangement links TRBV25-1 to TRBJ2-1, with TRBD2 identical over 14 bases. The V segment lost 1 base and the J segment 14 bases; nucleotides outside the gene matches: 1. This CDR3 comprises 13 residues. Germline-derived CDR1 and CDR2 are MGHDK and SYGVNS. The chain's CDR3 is CASSEWGLAGEFF. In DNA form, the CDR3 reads TGTGCCAGCAGTGAATGGGGACTAGCGGGAGAGTTCTTC.

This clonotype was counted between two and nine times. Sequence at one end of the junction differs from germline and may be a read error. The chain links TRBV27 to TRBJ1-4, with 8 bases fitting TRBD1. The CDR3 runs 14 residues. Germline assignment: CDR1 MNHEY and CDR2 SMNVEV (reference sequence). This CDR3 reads CQPRGRPPNEKLFF. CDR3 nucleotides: TGCCAGCCCAGGGGGCGCCCCCCTAATGAAAAACTGTTTTTT.

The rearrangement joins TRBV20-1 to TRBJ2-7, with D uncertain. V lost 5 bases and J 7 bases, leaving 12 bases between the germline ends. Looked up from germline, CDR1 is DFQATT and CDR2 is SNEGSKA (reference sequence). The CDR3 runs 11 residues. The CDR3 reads CSAALYEEQYF. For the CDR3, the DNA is TGCAGTGCTGCACTCTACGAGGAGCAGTACTTC.

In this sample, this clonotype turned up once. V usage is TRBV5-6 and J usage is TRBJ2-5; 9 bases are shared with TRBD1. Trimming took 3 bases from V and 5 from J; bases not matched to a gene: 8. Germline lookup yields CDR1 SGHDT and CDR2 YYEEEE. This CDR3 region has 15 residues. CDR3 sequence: CASSSTGTGIETQYF. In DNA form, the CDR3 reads TGTGCCAGCAGCTCCACCGGGACAGGGATCGAGACCCAGTACTTC.

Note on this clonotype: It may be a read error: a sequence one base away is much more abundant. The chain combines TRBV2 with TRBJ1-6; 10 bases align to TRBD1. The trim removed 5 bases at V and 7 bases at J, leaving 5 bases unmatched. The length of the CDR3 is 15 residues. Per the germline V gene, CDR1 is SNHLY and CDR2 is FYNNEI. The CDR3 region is CASSTRTGGNSPLHF. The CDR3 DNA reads TGTGCCAGCAGTACCCGGACAGGGGGGAATTCACCCCTCCACTTT.

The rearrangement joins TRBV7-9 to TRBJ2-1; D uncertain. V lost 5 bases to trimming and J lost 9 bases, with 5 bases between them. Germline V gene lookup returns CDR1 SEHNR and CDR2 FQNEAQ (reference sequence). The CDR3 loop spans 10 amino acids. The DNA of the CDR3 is TGTGCCAGCAGCAATCTTGAGCAGTTCTTC. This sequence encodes CASSNLEQFF.

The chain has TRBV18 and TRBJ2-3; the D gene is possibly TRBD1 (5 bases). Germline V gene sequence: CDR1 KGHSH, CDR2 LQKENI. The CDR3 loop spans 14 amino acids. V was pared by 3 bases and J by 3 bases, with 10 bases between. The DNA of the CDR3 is TGTGCCAGCTCACCCTCCGGACATACAGATACGCAGTATTTT. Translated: CASSPSGHTDTQYF.

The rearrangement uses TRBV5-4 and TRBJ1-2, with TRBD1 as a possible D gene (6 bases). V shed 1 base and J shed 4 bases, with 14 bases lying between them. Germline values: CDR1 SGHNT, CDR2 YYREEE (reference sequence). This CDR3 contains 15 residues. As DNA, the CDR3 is TGTGCCAGCAGCTTGCCAGGACAGAGTTTCTATGGCTACACCTTC. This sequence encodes CASSLPGQSFYGYTF. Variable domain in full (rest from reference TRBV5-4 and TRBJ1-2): ETGVTQSPTHLIKTRGQQVTLRCSSQSGHNTVSWYQQALGQGPQFIFQYYREEENGRGNFPPRFSGLQFPNYSSELNVNALELDDSALYLCASSLPGQSFYGYTFGSGTRLTVV.

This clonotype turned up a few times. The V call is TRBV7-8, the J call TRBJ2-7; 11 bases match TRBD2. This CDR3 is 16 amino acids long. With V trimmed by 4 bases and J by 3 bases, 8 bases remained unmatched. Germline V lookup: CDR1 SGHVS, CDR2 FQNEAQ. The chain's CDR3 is CASSSPGTSGSYEQYF. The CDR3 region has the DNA TGTGCCAGCAGCTCCCCTGGGACTAGCGGAAGCTACGAGCAGTACTTC.